This T cell receptor beta chain was retrieved from a study of blood T cells in healthy people across ages. V gave up 3 bases and J gave up 6 bases, with 8 bases separating them. The CDR3 runs 12 residues. CDR1 is MNHNY and CDR2 is SVGAGI in the germline V gene (reference sequence). Then a second PCR, running about 6 to 12 cycles, was carried out with a sample-barcoded 5' primer and a J-beta primer mix. TCRdb re-analysed the 5' RACE reads in MiXCR, keeping a single row per CDR3 protein. The sample contains about 1.4 million distinct CDR3 sequences, roughly 64% of which appear only once. This TCR was sampled from a man in his late teens or twenties in good health. The chain couples TRBV6-6 to TRBJ1-1; D is unclear. Sequencing input: blood. This CDR3 reads CASSYRNAEAFF. CDR3 in DNA: TGTGCCAGCAGTTATCGAAACGCTGAAGCTTTCTTT.